This TCR beta chain was found in a study of T cell responses to AZD1222 COVID-19 vaccine. Whole-study findings and limits: There were repertoire samples only from the period after the peak T cell response. Spike-specific TCR breadth and depth went up after people got two AZD1222 doses. Only a handful of people who got AZD1222 tested seropositive at baseline.

TCRdb's table, derived via immunoSEQ multiplex PCR, lists solely in-frame clones and lacks some. There are about 100,000 clones in the sample; over 75% occur only once, and 1.3% lies in the top ten. CDR3 length: 15 amino acids. Germline-derived CDR1 and CDR2 are LNHDA and SQIVND (reference sequence). V gave up 6 bases and J gave up 5 bases, with 17 bases separating them. About this clone itself: Its specificity is unknown.

The source material was peripheral blood, sampled on day 0 of AZD1222 vaccination. The chain has TRBV19 and TRBJ1-5, with D possibly being TRBD1 (6 bases). The sequence came from an adult in good health. The CDR3 nucleotides read TGTGCCAGTAGCCGAGGGGACACAGGTGATCAGCCCCAGCATTTT. Amino acid sequence: CASSRGDTGDQPQHF.